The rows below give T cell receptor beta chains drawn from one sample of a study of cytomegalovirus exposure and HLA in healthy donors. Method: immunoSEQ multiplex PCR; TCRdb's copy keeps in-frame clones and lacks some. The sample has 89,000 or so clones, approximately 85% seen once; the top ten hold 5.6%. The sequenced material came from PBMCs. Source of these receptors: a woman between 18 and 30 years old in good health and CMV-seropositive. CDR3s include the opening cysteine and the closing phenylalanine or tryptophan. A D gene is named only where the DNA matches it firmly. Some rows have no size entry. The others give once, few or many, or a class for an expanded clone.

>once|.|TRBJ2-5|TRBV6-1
CASIQSPPLGVQYF
TGTGCCAGCATCCAATCCCCACCGCTCGGGGTCCAGTACTTC
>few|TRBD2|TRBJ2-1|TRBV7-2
CASSLSIGTRSNEQFF
TGTGCCAGCAGCTTAAGCATAGGGACTAGGAGCAATGAGCAGTTCTTC
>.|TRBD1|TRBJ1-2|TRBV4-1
CASSYSRDRGSYGYTF
TGCGCCAGCAGCTACTCCCGGGACAGGGGATCCTATGGCTACACCTTC
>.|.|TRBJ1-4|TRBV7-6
CASSPDNGNEKLFF
TGTGCCAGCAGCCCAGACAATGGGAATGAAAAACTGTTTTTT
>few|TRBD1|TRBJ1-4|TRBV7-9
CASRQGEATNEKLFF
TGTGCCAGCAGACAGGGGGAAGCAACTAATGAAAAACTGTTTTTT
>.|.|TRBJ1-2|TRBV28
CASSLSDYGYTF
TGTGCCAGCAGTTTGTCGGACTATGGCTACACCTTC
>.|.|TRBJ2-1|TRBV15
CATSQTGNEQFF
TGTGCCACCAGCCAGACAGGCAATGAGCAGTTCTTC
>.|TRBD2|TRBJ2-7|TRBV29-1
CSALAGGPGEQYF
TGCAGCGCCTTAGCGGGAGGGCCTGGCGAGCAGTACTTC
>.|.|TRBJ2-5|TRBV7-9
CASSLLGGAQETQYF
TGTGCCAGCAGCTTATTAGGAGGGGCTCAGGAGACCCAGTACTTC
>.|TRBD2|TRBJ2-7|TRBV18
CASSPGTSGYEQYF
TGTGCCAGCTCACCCGGGACTAGCGGCTACGAGCAGTACTTC
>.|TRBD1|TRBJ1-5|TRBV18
CDSSPGISGQGSQPQHF
TGTGACAGCTCACCAGGAATTTCCGGACAGGGGTCTCAGCCCCAGCATTTT
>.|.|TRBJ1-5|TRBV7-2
CASSPGYNQPQHF
TGTGCCAGCAGCCCAGGGTACAATCAGCCCCAGCATTTT
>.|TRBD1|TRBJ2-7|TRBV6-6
CASSHPGQGDEQYF
TGTGCCAGCAGTCACCCGGGACAGGGCGACGAGCAGTACTTC
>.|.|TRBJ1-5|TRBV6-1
CASEPGHQFNQPQHF
TGTGCCAGCGAACCGGGACACCAGTTCAATCAGCCCCAGCATTTT
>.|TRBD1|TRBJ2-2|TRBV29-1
CSGRTGEAGELFF
TGCAGCGGCCGGACAGGGGAGGCCGGGGAGCTGTTTTTT
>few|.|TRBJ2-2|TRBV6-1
CATHLGANTGELFF
TGTGCCACCCATTTAGGGGCGAACACCGGGGAGCTGTTTTTT
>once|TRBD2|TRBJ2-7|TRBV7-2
CASSSTSGVVSYEQYF
TGTGCCAGCAGCTCGACTAGCGGGGTTGTCTCCTACGAGCAGTACTTC
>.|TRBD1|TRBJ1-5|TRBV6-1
CASLSDRGRQPQHF
TGTGCCAGCCTCTCGGACAGGGGGCGTCAGCCCCAGCATTTT
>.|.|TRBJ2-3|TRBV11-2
CASSSPPDTQYF
TGTGCCAGCAGCTCTCCCCCCGATACGCAGTATTTT
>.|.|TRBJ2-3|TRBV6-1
CASSEAASAADTQYF
TGTGCCAGCAGTGAAGCGGCTAGCGCCGCAGATACGCAGTATTTT
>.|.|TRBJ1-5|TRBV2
CASRGGASSSNQPQHF
TGTGCCAGCAGGGGAGGGGCAAGTTCTAGCAATCAGCCCCAGCATTTT
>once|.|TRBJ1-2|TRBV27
CASSLKGNQGNYGYTF
TGTGCCAGCAGTTTAAAGGGAAATCAGGGTAACTATGGCTACACCTTC
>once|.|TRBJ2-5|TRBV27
CASSLSPRAQETQYF
TGTGCCAGCAGTTTATCGCCCAGGGCTCAAGAGACCCAGTACTTC